This record looks at one T cell receptor (beta chain) sequence and its context. This clone was counted once. Its target antigen remains unknown. No base quality information exists; no much larger clone differs at one position. Including cysteine and phenylalanine, the CDR3 has 12 amino acids. Only the CDR3 region is kept as DNA, spanning 36 bases read in frame from base 1. CDR1 and CDR2, per the germline V gene, are MNHNS and SASEGT. The V end gives up 7 bases and the J end 9 bases, leaving 6 bases in the junction not matched to a gene. The record originates from a study of somatic mutations in cytotoxic T cells in rheumatoid arthritis (TCRdb year 2017). Background for the entire study: Peripheral blood (roughly 33 ml EDTA) was collected from patients immediately after diagnosis and before any treatment began. For 55 to 70 rheumatoid arthritis patients and 20 or so healthy controls, TCRB deep sequencing was carried out. The median ages of the patient and control groups were essentially identical. In newly diagnosed rheumatoid arthritis without treatment, the study examined if expanded CD8+ T-cell clones harbor somatic mutations, relying on TCRB deep sequencing to characterize clonality. A FACSAria II or Sony SH800 was used to flow-sort some V beta antibody-stained T-cell populations at nearly 100% purity, and TCRB sequencing was also done on sorted V beta1+ cells.

CD4+ and CD8+ cells were isolated by positive magnetic bead selection on an AutoMACS, and purity was checked by flow cytometry. Clonal expansions were first screened by flow cytometry with a TCR V beta antibody panel, then characterized by TCRB deep sequencing of sorted CD8+ fractions. Ficoll-Paque PLUS density gradient separation was used to isolate peripheral blood mononuclear cells. DNA from CD4-enriched, CD8-enriched or PBMC samples was extracted using Nucleospin Tissue or Tissue XS kits and then quantified on a Qubit 2.0 fluorometer. Genomic DNA underwent TCRB CDR3 sequencing using the immunoSEQ assay. Processing in the source paper ran as follows. Patient CD8+ clones larger than 1% were compared against published virus-specific TCRB sequences, and only a few matched. Only productive TCRB rearrangements were included in the analyses. A clone was defined by a unique TCRB CDR3 sequence, and clonality was computed as a productive clonality index based on Shannon entropy. Repertoire overlap between two samples was calculated from the template counts of each clone relative to total templates per sample. Flow cytometry-measured V-gene usage correlated with V-gene usage from TCRB sequencing, with a Spearman r of about 0.56. TCRdb holds this immuneACCESS table with in-frame rearrangements only. Some clones are missing; in checked studies, unresolved V genes explain under half, and the rest has no known cause. V and J calls and clone size are as listed in that table; D and trimming were resolved from the DNA. This sample has 4,000 to 6,000 clones in its table, and 78% of those were observed once. The top ten clones comprise roughly 35% of the sample.

The research as a whole found: CD8+ T-cell clonality did not differ significantly between rheumatoid arthritis patients and age-matched healthy controls. It was unknown which antigens the expanded CD8+ clones targeted, and their absence from virus-specific databases did not exclude viral specificity. In patients, CD8+ clonality rose with age (Spearman r=0.49), which was not the case in healthy controls. The slight underrepresentation of TRBV07 in patients was not corrected for multiple comparisons. Several identical CD8+ TCRB sequences were found in both blood and synovial fluid, and in about an eighth of the roughly 60 patients the largest CD8+ clone exceeded 20% of CD8+ cells.

The TCR was taken from a man aged 70 or older with rheumatoid arthritis. Sequencing input: CD8+ T cells sorted from blood. In this chain, TRBV6-1 is recombined with TRBJ2-1; the central 7 bases match TRBD1. The DNA sequence is TGTGCCAGCAAAGTCAGGGGGAGTGAGCAGTTCTTC. Translated, it gives CASKVRGSEQFF.